This entry concerns a single TCR beta chain. The data belong to a study of blood T cell repertoires in COVID-19. Study information: PBMCs, B-cell-depleted T cells, or T cells were the source of the cDNA or gDNA that made up the material.

Profiled with immunoSEQ multiplex PCR; TCRdb holds only in-frame clones, not every one. The data contain more than 130,000 clones, 70% to 85% of them seen just once; the ten biggest clones take up approximately 6.1%. This clonotype was sampled from a human donor in a cohort sampled during active COVID-19. The sequenced material came from peripheral blood.

In nucleotides, the CDR3 is TGTGCCAGCAGTTTAAGACAGGGTGCCTACGAGCAGTACTTC. Translated, it gives CASSLRQGAYEQYF. This sequence joins TRBV27 and TRBJ2-7; 7 bases match TRBD1. There are 14 residues in the CDR3. Trimming cost V 2 bases and J 2 bases; bases outside gene matches: 3. Germline V CDR1 and CDR2: MNHEY, SMNVEV (reference sequence).